Shown below are 21 T cell receptor beta chains from a single sample sequenced in a study of Graves' ophthalmopathy and Graves' hyperthyroidism. Researchers took RNA transcripts and amplified TCR beta CDR3 regions from them. Amplification began with first-round RT-PCR using HTBI primers, then second-round multiplex PCR was performed. TCRdb recomputed calls from the multiplex PCR reads with MiXCR, one row per CDR3 protein. Of 170,000 or so distinct CDR3 sequences in the sample, around two fifths were seen once. The sequencing sample was made of peripheral blood. The receptor set was obtained from a woman in her thirties or forties with Graves' ophthalmopathy.

This clonotype was recorded only once. The gene calls are TRBV28 and TRBJ1-2; a weak D match, TRBD1 (5 bases). This CDR3 comprises 13 residues. The germline gives CDR1 MDHEN, CDR2 SYDVKM. The germline V and J ends were trimmed by 5 bases and 7 bases, with 14 bases remaining between them. Here the CDR3 DNA reads TGTGCCAGCAGTAAGACAGCTCTAAGTGGCTACACCTTC. This sequence encodes CASSKTALSGYTF.

This clonotype came up many times. This chain joins TRBV6-5 and TRBJ2-7; D gene unclear. The CDR3 spans 15 residues. The V gene's germline CDR1 is MNHEY and CDR2 SVGAGI. With 0 bases removed from V and 5 bases from J, the gap between germline ends came to 14 bases. The CDR3 DNA reads TGTGCCAGCAGTTACTCGGGATCTCACTTCGACGAGCAGTACTTC. It yields the protein CASSYSGSHFDEQYF.

This clonotype was seen repeatedly, ten times or more. This sequence joins TRBV29-1 and TRBJ1-2, with unresolved D. V was clipped by 0 bases and J by 4 bases, with 15 bases between them. There are 15 residues in the CDR3. CDR1 and CDR2 (germline): SQVTM, ANQGSEA. The CDR3 here is CSVEDHILGFYGYTF. CDR3 in DNA: TGCAGCGTTGAAGATCACATCTTAGGGTTCTATGGCTACACCTTC. The whole variable domain, remainder taken from reference TRBV29-1 and TRBJ1-2, is SAVISQKPSRDICQRGTSLTIQCQVDSQVTMMFWYRQQPGQSLTLIATANQGSEATYESGFVIDKFPISRPNLTFSTLTVSNMSPEDSSIYLCSVEDHILGFYGYTFGSGTRLTVV.

This clonotype was counted ten times or more. The V and J genes are TRBV3-1 and TRBJ1-5, with a tentative D call TRBD1 (6 bases). This CDR3 contains 15 residues. Germline assignment: CDR1 LGHDT and CDR2 YNNKEL (reference sequence). V gave up 2 bases and J gave up 4 bases, with 12 bases separating them. In DNA form, the CDR3 reads TGTGCCAGCAGCCAAAGGTCAGGGGATAATCAGCCCCAGCATTTT. Translating it yields CASSQRSGDNQPQHF.

In this sample, this clonotype turned up many times. The V and J genes are TRBV7-8 and TRBJ2-2; unclear D gene. Trimming took off 0 bases at V and 5 bases at J, with 7 bases between the two ends. Per germline, CDR1 SGHVS and CDR2 FQNEAQ. CDR3 size: 14 residues. CDR3 nucleotides: TGTGCCAGCAGCTTAGCGCGATCGACCGGGGAGCTGTTTTTT. Amino acids: CASSLARSTGELFF.

In its sample, this clonotype was seen many times. The chain recombines TRBV3-1 with TRBJ1-2; TRBD1 agrees at 10 bases. This CDR3 is built from 16 residues. CDR1 LGHDT and CDR2 YNNKEL come from the germline V gene (reference sequence). Trimming at V came to 1 base and at J to 5 bases, leaving 7 bases not matched to a gene. The CDR3 nucleotides are TGTGCCAGCAGCCAAGGTCCCCGGGGACAGGGGTATGGCTACACCTTC. This translates into CASSQGPRGQGYGYTF.

The chain is built from TRBV4-3 and TRBJ2-5; no firm D call. The germline gives CDR1 LGHNA, CDR2 YSLEER. The V end was cut by 1 base, the J end by 0 bases, with 6 bases between. The length of the CDR3 is 14 residues. The CDR3, as DNA: TGCGCCAGCAGCCAAGCCCGGCACCAAGAGACCCAGTACTTC. Translation gives CASSQARHQETQYF.

There are many counts of this clonotype. The rearrangement uses TRBV13 and TRBJ1-1; TRBD1 might be the D (6 bases). Trimming took 4 bases from V and 6 from J, leaving 9 bases between them. Germline V gene data show CDR1 as PRHDT and CDR2 as FYEKMQ (reference sequence). The CDR3 is made up of 12 amino acids. The CDR3: CASSSGHPEAFF. The CDR3 DNA reads TGTGCCAGCAGCTCGGGACATCCTGAAGCTTTCTTT.

This clonotype was detected many times. This CDR3 is CAWHDGRRSNQPQHF. The DNA for the CDR3 is TGTGCCTGGCATGACGGGAGGAGGAGCAATCAGCCCCAGCATTTT. J is TRBJ1-5 and V is TRBV30; D remains ambiguous. The CDR3 totals 15 residues. The germline gives CDR1 GTSNPN, CDR2 SVGIG (reference sequence). V was cut by 5 bases and J by 1 base, with 15 bases left in between. Variable domain in full (rest from reference TRBV30 and TRBJ1-5): SQTIHQWPATLVQPVGSPLSLECTVEGTSNPNLYWYRQAAGRGLQLLFYSVGIGQISSEVPQNLSASRPQDRQFILSSKKLLLSDSGFYLCAWHDGRRSNQPQHFGDGTRLSIL.

This clonotype was counted between two and nine times. V and J are TRBV27 and TRBJ2-1; no firm D call. Between the trimmed V and J ends, which lost 2 bases and 11 bases, there was a span of 1 base. Germline CDR1 reads MNHEY; CDR2 reads SMNVEV (reference sequence). The CDR3 length is 9 residues. The CDR3 DNA reads TGTGCCAGCAGTTTACAGCAGTTCTTC. As protein: CASSLQQFF.

The rearrangement links TRBV27 to TRBJ2-5; D uncertain. Germline V gene sequence: CDR1 MNHEY, CDR2 SMNVEV (reference sequence). The CDR3 sequence is 14 residues long. Trimming took 0 bases from V and 1 from J, leaving 6 bases between them. The CDR3 is CASSLSPAQETQYF. DNA for the CDR3: TGTGCCAGCAGTTTATCCCCAGCCCAAGAGACCCAGTACTTC.

This clonotype came up many times. The V and J genes are TRBV28 and TRBJ2-7; no definite D call. V was pared by 1 base and J by 5 bases, with 9 bases between. The germline gives CDR1 MDHEN, CDR2 SYDVKM. This CDR3 region has 13 residues. The DNA of the CDR3 is TGTGCCAGCAGTTTATCAAGGGTCGACGAGCAGTACTTC. This encodes CASSLSRVDEQYF.

This clonotype was found many times. The J gene is TRBJ2-5, the V gene TRBV30; D not resolved. Per the germline V gene, CDR1 is GTSNPN and CDR2 is SVGIG (reference sequence). The germline V and J ends were trimmed by 3 bases and 5 bases, with 10 bases remaining between them. The CDR3 sequence is 12 residues long. The CDR3 protein is CAWRTNWETQYF. The CDR3 nucleotides read TGTGCCTGGAGAACTAATTGGGAGACCCAGTACTTC.

There are many counts of this clonotype. A much larger clone is a single base away; this may be a read error. The chain links TRBV19 to TRBJ2-2; tentative D call: TRBD1 (5 bases). Germline V CDR1 and CDR2: LNHDA, SQIVND (reference sequence). CDR3 length: 17 residues. Trimming left V 10 bases short and J 0 bases short, with 21 bases between. CDR3 sequence: CATTARGSTANTGELFF. The CDR3 nucleotides are TGTGCCACGACAGCAAGGGGCTCGACAGCGAACACCGGGGAGCTGTTTTTT. The full variable domain, in which reference TRBV19 and TRBJ2-2 provide the parts outside the CDR3, is DGGITQSPKYLFRKEGQNVTLSCEQNLNHDAMYWYRQDPGQGLRLIYYSQIVNDFQKGDIAEGYSVSREKKESFPLTVTSAQKNPTAFYLCATTARGSTANTGELFFGEGSRLTVL.

This clonotype was found many times. CDR3 DNA: TGTGCCAGCAGCCTTCGGACTAGCGGCGACACCGGGGAGCTGTTTTTT. Encoded protein: CASSLRTSGDTGELFF. V gene TRBV7-6 combines with J gene TRBJ2-2; 10 nucleotides agree with TRBD2. V trimming: 5 bases; J trimming: 3 bases; junction bases outside the gene matches: 6. From germline, CDR1 is SGHVS and CDR2 FNYEAQ. The CDR3 sequence is 16 residues long.

V usage is TRBV6-4 and J usage is TRBJ2-1; D is undetermined. Between the trimmed V and J ends, which lost 5 bases and 1 base, there was a span of 12 bases. The CDR3 has 15 amino acids. CDR1 is MRHNA and CDR2 is SNTAGT in the germline V gene. The CDR3 nucleotides are TGTGCCAGCAGTCAATCGACCTATTCCTACAATGAGCAGTTCTTC. It yields the protein CASSQSTYSYNEQFF.

This clonotype was recorded many times. V usage is TRBV20-1 and J usage is TRBJ2-7; D may correspond to TRBD1 or TRBD2 (5 bases each). V was pared by 2 bases and J by 6 bases, with 17 bases between. This CDR3 has 14 residues. The germline V gene encodes CDR1 DFQATT and CDR2 SNEGSKA (reference sequence). The CDR3: CSARLGTPLFEQYF. The CDR3 bases are TGCAGTGCTAGACTTGGGACCCCACTCTTCGAGCAGTACTTC.

This clonotype has a count of ten or more. J is TRBJ1-5 and V is TRBV9; TRBD1 agrees at 9 bases. Germline CDR1 SGDLS, CDR2 YYNGEE. This CDR3 is 15 amino acids long. V shed 5 bases, J shed 4 bases, and the junction held 7 bases outside the gene matches. The CDR3 spells CASSLGQGLNQPQHF. The CDR3 bases are TGTGCCAGCAGTTTAGGACAGGGGCTTAATCAGCCCCAGCATTTT.

This clonotype was detected many times. This chain uses TRBV6-5 with TRBJ1-2; TRBD1 matches at 9 bases. CDR1 is MNHEY, CDR2 SVGAGI, per germline. This CDR3 spans 14 amino acids. With V trimmed by 5 bases and J by 4 bases, 5 bases remained unmatched. The CDR3 is CASSTGGASYGYTF. CDR3 sequence (DNA): TGTGCCAGCAGTACAGGGGGCGCAAGCTATGGCTACACCTTC.

Worth noting for this clonotype: A junction end diverges from the germline sequence, so it may reflect a read error. J is TRBJ2-5 and V is TRBV7-7, with D perhaps matching TRBD2 (5 bases). The germline gives CDR1 SSHAT, CDR2 FNYEAQ (reference sequence). The CDR3 contains 14 residues. CDR3 amino acids: CASSSGLAKETQYF. The CDR3 nucleotides read TGTGCTAGCAGCTCTGGACTGGCAAAAGAGACCCAGTACTTC. Variable domain in full (rest from reference TRBV7-7 and TRBJ2-5): GAGVSQSPRYKVTKRGQDVTLRCDPISSHATLYWYQQALGQGPEFLTYFNYEAQPDKSGLPSDRFSAERPEGSISTLTIQRTEQRDSAMYRCASSSGLAKETQYFGPGTRLLVL.

The rearrangement links TRBV12-3 or TRBV12-4 to TRBJ1-2, with TRBD1 identical over 7 bases. The CDR3 totals 15 residues. After removal of 6 bases from V and 5 bases from J, the junction contained 12 bases not matched to a gene. The CDR3 region has the DNA TGTGCCAGCAGGCATAAAGGAAAGGGGGCATATGGCTACACCTTC. This codes for CASRHKGKGAYGYTF.